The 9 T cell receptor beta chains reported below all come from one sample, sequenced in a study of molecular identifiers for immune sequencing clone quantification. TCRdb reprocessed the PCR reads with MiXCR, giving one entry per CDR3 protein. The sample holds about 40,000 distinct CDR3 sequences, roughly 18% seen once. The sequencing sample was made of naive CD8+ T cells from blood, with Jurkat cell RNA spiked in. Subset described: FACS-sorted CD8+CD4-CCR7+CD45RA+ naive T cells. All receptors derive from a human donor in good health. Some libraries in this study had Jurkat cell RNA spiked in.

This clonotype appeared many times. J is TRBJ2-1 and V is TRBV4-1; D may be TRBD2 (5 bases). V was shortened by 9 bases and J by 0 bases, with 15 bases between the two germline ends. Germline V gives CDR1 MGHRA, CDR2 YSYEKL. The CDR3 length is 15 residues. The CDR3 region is CASTGVSSSYNEQFF. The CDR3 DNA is TGCGCCAGTACCGGGGTTTCAAGCTCCTACAATGAGCAGTTCTTC.

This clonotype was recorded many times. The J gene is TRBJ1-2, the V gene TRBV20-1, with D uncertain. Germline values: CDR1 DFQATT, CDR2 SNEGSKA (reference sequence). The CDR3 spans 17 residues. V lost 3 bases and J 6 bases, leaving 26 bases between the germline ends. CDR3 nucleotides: TGCAGTGCTAGTTGGGCAGACCTAGTTTTTGGGCGCCATGGCTACACCTTC. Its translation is CSASWADLVFGRHGYTF.

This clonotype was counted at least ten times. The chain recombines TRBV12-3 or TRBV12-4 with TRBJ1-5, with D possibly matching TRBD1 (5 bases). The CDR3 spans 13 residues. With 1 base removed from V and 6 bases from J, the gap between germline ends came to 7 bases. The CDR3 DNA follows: TGTGCCAGCAGTTTAGGGGGGTCTCAGCCCCAGCATTTT. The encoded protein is CASSLGGSQPQHF.

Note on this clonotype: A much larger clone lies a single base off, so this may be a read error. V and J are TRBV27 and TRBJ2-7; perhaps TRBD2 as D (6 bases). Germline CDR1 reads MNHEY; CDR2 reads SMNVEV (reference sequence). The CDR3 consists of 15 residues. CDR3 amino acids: CGSRSSGLPSYEQYF. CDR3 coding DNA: TGTGGCAGCAGATCCTCGGGACTTCCCTCTTACGAGCAGTACTTC.

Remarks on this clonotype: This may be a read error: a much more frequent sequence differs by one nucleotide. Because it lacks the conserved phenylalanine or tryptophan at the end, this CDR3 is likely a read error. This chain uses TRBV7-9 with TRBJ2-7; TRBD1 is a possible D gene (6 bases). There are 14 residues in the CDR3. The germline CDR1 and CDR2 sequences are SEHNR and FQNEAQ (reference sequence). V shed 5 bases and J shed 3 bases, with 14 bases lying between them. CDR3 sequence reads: CASSTTRTVYEQYL. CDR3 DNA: TGTGCCAGCAGCACAACTAGGACAGTCTACGAGCAGTACCTC.

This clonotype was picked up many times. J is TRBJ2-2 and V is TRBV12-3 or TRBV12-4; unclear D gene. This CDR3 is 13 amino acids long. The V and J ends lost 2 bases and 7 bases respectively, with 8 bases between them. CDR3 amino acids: CASSLSSFGELFF. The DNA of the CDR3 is TGTGCCAGCAGTTTATCCTCTTTCGGGGAGCTGTTTTTT.

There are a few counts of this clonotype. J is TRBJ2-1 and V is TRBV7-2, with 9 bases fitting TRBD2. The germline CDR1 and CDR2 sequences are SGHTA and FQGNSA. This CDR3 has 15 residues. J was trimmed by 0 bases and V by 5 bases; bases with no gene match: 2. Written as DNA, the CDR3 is TGTGCCAGCAGCCGTAGCGGGAGCTCCTACAATGAGCAGTTCTTC. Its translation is CASSRSGSSYNEQFF.

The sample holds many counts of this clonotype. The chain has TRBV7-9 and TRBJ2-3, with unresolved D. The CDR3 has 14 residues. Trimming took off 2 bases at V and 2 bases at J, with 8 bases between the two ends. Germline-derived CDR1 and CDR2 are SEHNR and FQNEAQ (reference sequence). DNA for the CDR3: TGTGCCAGCAGCTTATTAAGGTTCACAGATACGCAGTATTTT. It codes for CASSLLRFTDTQYF.

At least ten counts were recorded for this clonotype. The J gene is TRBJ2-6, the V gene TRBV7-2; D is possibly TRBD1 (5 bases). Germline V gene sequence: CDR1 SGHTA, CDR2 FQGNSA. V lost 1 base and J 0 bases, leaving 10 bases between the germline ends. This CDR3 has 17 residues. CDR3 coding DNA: TGTGCCAGCAGCTTAGGACAGTCGAGCTCTGGGGCCAACGTCCTGACTTTC. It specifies CASSLGQSSSGANVLTF.